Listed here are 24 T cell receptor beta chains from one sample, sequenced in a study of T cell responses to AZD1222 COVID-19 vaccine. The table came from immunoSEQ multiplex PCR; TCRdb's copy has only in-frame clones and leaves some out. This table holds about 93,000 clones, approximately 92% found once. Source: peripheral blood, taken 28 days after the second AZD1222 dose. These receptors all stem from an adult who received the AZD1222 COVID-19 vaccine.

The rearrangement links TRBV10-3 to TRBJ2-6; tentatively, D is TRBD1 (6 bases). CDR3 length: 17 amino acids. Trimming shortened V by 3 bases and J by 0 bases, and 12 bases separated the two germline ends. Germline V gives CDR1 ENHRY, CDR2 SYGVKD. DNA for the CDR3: TGTGCCATCAGTGAAAGGGGGAAGGGCTCTGGGGCCAACGTCCTGACTTTC. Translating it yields CAISERGKGSGANVLTF.

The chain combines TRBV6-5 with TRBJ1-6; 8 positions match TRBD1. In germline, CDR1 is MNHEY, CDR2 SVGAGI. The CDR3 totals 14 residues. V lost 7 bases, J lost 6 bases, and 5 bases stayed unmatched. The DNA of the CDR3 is TGTGCCAGCACCCAAGACAGGGGTAATTCACCCCTCCACTTT. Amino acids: CASTQDRGNSPLHF.

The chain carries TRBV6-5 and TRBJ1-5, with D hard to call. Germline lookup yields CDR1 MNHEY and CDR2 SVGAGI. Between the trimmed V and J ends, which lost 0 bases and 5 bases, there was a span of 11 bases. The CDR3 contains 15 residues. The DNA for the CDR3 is TGTGCCAGCAGTTACTCATCCGGCAGCGATCAGCCCCAGCATTTT. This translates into CASSYSSGSDQPQHF.

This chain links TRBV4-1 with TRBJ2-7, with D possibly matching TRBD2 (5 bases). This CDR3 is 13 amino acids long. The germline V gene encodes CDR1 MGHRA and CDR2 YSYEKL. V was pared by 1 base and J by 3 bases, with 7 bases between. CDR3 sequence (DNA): TGCGCCAGCAGCCAAGGACTAAGCTACGAGCAGTACTTC. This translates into CASSQGLSYEQYF.

The CDR3 here is CASSVVSPRQYF. The CDR3 DNA reads TGTGCCAGCAGCGTAGTATCCCCGAGGCAGTACTTC. This sequence joins TRBV9 and TRBJ2-7; no clear D gene. In germline, CDR1 is SGDLS, CDR2 YYNGEE. Trimming shortened V by 0 bases and J by 9 bases, and 10 bases separated the two germline ends. This CDR3 region has 12 residues.

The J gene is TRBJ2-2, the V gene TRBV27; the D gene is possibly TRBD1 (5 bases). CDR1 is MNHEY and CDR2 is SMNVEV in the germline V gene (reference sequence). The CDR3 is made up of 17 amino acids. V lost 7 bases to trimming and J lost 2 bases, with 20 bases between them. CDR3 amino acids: CASTTLKGYTNTGELFF. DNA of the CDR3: TGTGCCAGCACCACCCTTAAGGGGTATACAAACACCGGGGAGCTGTTTTTT.

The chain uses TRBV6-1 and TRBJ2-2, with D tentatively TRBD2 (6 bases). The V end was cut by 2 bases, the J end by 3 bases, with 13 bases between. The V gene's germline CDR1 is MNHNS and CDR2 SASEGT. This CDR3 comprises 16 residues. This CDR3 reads CASSEFISGHTGELFF. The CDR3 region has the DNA TGTGCCAGCAGTGAATTTATTAGCGGTCACACCGGGGAGCTGTTTTTT.

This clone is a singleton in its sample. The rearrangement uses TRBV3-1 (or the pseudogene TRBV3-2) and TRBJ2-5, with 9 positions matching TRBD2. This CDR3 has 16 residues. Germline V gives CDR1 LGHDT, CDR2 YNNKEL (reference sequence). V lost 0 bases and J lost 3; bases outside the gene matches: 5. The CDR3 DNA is TGTGCCAGCAGCCAAGATAGCGGGAGTTTTGAAGAGACCCAGTACTTC. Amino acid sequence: CASSQDSGSFEETQYF.

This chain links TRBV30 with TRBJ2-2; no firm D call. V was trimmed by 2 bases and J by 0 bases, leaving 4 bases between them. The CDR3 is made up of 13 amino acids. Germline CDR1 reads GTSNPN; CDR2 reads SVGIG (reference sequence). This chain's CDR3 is CAWSTSNTGELFF. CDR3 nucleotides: TGTGCCTGGAGTACCTCGAACACCGGGGAGCTGTTTTTT.

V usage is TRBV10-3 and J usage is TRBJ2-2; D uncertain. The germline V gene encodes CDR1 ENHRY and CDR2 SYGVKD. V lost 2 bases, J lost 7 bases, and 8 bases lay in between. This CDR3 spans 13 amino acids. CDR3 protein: CAISEEEFGELFF. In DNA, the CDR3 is TGTGCCATCAGTGAGGAGGAGTTCGGGGAGCTGTTTTTT.

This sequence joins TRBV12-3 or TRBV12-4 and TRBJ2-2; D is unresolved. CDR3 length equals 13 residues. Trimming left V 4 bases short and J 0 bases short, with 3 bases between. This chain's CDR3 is CASSSTNTGELFF. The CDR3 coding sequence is TGTGCCAGCAGTTCCACGAACACCGGGGAGCTGTTTTTT.

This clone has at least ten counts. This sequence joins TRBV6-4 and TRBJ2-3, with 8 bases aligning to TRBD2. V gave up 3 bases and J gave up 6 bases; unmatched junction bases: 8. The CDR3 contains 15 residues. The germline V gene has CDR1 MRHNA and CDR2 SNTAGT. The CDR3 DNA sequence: TGTGCCAGCAGTGAGGAAGCGGGAGTTGTGGATACGCAGTATTTT. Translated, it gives CASSEEAGVVDTQYF.

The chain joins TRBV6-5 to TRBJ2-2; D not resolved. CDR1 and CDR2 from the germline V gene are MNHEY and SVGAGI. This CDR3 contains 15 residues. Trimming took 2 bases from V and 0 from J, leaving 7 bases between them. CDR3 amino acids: CASSYNPANTGELFF. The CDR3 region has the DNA TGTGCCAGCAGTTACAACCCAGCGAACACCGGGGAGCTGTTTTTT.

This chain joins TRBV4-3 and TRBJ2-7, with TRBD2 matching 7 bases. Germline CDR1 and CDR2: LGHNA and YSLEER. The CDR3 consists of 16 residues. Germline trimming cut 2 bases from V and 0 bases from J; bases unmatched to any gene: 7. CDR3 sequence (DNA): TGCGCCAGCAGCCAAAACCTAGCGGAAAGCTCCTACGAGCAGTACTTC. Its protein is CASSQNLAESSYEQYF.

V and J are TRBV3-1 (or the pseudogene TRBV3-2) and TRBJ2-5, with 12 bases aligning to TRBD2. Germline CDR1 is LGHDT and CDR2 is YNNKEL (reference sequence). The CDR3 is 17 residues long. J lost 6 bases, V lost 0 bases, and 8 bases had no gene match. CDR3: CASSQDLAGGPSKTQYF. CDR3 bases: TGTGCCAGCAGCCAAGACCTAGCGGGGGGGCCTTCGAAGACCCAGTACTTC.

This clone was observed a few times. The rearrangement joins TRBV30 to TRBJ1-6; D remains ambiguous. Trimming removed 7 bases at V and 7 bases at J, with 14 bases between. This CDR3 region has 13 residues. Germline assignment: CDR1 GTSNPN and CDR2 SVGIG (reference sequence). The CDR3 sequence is CAYSWDGNSPLHF. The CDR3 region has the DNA TGTGCCTACTCGTGGGATGGGAATTCACCCCTCCACTTT.

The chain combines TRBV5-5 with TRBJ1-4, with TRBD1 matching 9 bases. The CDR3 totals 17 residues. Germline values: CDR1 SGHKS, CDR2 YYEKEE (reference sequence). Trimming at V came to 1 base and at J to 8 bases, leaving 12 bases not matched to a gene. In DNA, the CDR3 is TGTGCCAGCAGCTTGTTTGGTGGGACAGGGAGCACCGAAAAACTGTTTTTT. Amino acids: CASSLFGGTGSTEKLFF.

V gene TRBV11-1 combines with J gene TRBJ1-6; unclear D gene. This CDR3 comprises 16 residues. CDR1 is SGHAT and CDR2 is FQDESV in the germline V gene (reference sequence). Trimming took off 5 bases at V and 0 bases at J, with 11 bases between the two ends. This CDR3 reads CASSRDGSSYNSPLHF. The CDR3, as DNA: TGTGCCAGCAGCCGCGACGGGAGCTCCTATAATTCACCCCTCCACTTT.

CDR3 loop: CASSERLAGVSGELFF. The CDR3 DNA reads TGTGCCAGCAGTGAAAGGCTAGCGGGAGTTTCCGGGGAGCTGTTTTTT. This sequence joins TRBV6-1 and TRBJ2-2; 10 bases are shared with TRBD2. V dropped 2 bases and J dropped 6; count of bases not matched to a gene: 6. The V gene's germline CDR1 is MNHNS and CDR2 SASEGT. The CDR3 extends over 16 amino acids.

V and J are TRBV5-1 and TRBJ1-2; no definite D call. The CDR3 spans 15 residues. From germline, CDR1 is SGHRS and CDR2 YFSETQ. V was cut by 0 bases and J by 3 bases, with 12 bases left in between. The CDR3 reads CASSLAAEDYYGYTF. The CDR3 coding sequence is TGCGCCAGCAGCTTGGCGGCGGAAGATTACTATGGCTACACCTTC.

The CDR3 DNA reads as TGTGCCAGCACCCCCTTTAGGGAGCCTCGCACAGATACGCAGTATTTT. Translation gives CASTPFREPRTDTQYF. V is TRBV25-1 and J is TRBJ2-3; tentatively, D is TRBD2 (5 bases). The CDR3 spans 16 residues. The germline V and J ends were trimmed by 7 bases and 1 base, with 18 bases remaining between them. Germline CDR1 reads MGHDK; CDR2 reads SYGVNS.

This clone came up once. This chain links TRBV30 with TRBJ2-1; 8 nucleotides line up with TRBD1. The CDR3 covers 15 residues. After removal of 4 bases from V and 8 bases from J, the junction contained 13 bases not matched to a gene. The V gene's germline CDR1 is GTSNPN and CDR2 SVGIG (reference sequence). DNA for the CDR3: TGTGCCTGGACCCCAGGACAGGGCGAAAGTTATGAGCAGTTCTTC. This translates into CAWTPGQGESYEQFF.

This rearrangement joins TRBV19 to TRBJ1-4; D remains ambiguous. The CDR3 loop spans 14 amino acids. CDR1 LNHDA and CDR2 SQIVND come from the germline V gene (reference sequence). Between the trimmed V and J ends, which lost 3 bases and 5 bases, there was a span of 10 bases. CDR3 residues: CASSIGLKNEKLFF. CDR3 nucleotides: TGTGCCAGTAGTATCGGACTGAAGAATGAAAAACTGTTTTTT.

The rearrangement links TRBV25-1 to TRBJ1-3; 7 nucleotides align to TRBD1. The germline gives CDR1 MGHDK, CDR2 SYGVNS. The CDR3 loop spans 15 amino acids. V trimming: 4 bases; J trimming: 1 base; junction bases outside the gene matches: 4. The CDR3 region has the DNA TGTGCCAGCAGTGCCGGCAGGGGGTCTGGAAACACCATATATTTT. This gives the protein CASSAGRGSGNTIYF.